These T cell receptor beta chains were read from a single sample in a study of brain T cells in children with intractable seizures. Generated by immunoSEQ multiplex PCR, the TCRdb table keeps only in-frame clones and is missing some. The table records about 110,000 clones, approximately 94% of them present only once. Sequenced material: peripheral blood, taken at surgery. The receptors were sampled from a boy under two years old with hemimegalencephaly and intractable seizures. Each CDR3 is given with its conserved first and last residue. Fields, in order: J gene, D gene, V gene, clone size, CDR3 protein, CDR3 DNA. D genes are given only for firm matches. Size values are once, few and many counts, or a class for expanded clones, and some rows have none.

TRBJ2-1,TRBD2,TRBV30,.,CAGLPGLAGERHEQFF,TGTGCCGGACTCCCGGGACTAGCGGGAGAGCGACATGAGCAGTTCTTC
TRBJ2-7,.,TRBV14,.,CASSPRRGSFEQYF,TGTGCCAGCAGCCCCCGGAGGGGTTCGTTCGAGCAGTACTTC
TRBJ2-1,.,TRBV5-1,.,CASSLQGTYNEQFF,TGCGCCAGCAGCTTGCAGGGGACCTACAATGAGCAGTTCTTC
TRBJ1-4,.,TRBV12-3/TRBV12-4,.,CASSFGSGEKLFF,TGTGCCAGCAGTTTTGGAAGCGGTGAAAAACTGTTTTTT
TRBJ1-5,.,TRBV5-8,.,CASSRTVNQPQHF,TGTGCCAGCAGCCGGACAGTAAATCAGCCCCAGCATTTT
TRBJ1-2,TRBD1,TRBV18,.,CASSPGTGDRGYTF,TGTGCCAGCTCACCCGGGACAGGGGACCGAGGCTACACCTTC
TRBJ2-7,TRBD2,TRBV2,.,CASKLAGALGGQYF,TGTGCCAGTAAACTAGCGGGAGCCCTCGGCGGGCAGTACTTC
TRBJ2-5,.,TRBV3-1/TRBV3-2,.,CASSPTGLVGYDRETQYF,TGTGCCAGCAGCCCCACGGGGCTCGTGGGGTATGACCGAGAGACCCAGTACTTC
TRBJ2-7,.,TRBV3-1/TRBV3-2,.,CASSALSRVYEQYF,TGTGCCAGCAGCGCTTTATCTAGGGTCTACGAGCAGTACTTC
TRBJ2-3,.,TRBV6-6,.,CASSYSLGIRTDTQYF,TGTGCCAGCAGTTACTCATTGGGGATTCGCACAGATACGCAGTATTTT
TRBJ2-3,.,TRBV3-1/TRBV3-2,.,CASSTSTGTDTQYF,TGTGCCAGCAGTACTAGCACAGGCACAGATACGCAGTATTTT
TRBJ2-1,TRBD2,TRBV5-1,once,CASSTDLAGGPDEQFF,TGCGCCAGCAGCACGGATTTAGCGGGAGGGCCCGATGAGCAGTTCTTC
TRBJ1-5,.,TRBV9,.,CASSPRGSNQPQHF,TGTGCCAGCAGCCCGAGGGGTAGCAATCAGCCCCAGCATTTT
TRBJ2-5,TRBD1,TRBV5-6,.,CASSRTGGAETQYF,TGTGCCAGCAGCCGGACAGGGGGAGCAGAGACCCAGTACTTC
TRBJ2-2,.,TRBV28,.,CASSPGGELFF,TGTGCCAGCAGTCCCGGGGGGGAGCTGTTTTTT